Sequencing of this TCR beta chain was carried out in a study of beta chain features in type 1 diabetes (dated 2018 in TCRdb). For the study in its entirety: Mean age, gender distribution, total cell number and subset yield were not different between patients and healthy donors. The study compared the TCRB repertoires of sorted circulating CD4+ T cell subsets in recently diagnosed type 1 diabetes patients with those in matched healthy donors. Whereas all 30 or so donors provided naive and central memory subsets, regulatory and stem cell-like memory subsets were isolated from just 8 patients and about 8 healthy donors. A total of 107,917,701 sorted cells were examined across all samples, and a strong correlation was observed between cell number per subset and RNA yield. Points the paper makes about the study in general: Because small numbers of individuals were included in the HLA sub-analyses, any influence of HLA type on TCRB rearrangement was left unresolved. At VDJ recombination sites, type 1 diabetes patients had fewer insertions and more deleted nucleotides, which implies abnormalities in thymic rearrangement. PCR might favor shorter templates, but patient and control samples were amplified and corrected together, so any skew would affect both groups equally. Type 1 diabetes patients showed a moderate but significant shortening of TCRB CDR3 length in all four CD4+ subsets. Naive, central memory and regulatory TCRB repertoires appeared more similar among patients than among healthy donors. Because cDNA was sequenced instead of genomic DNA, highly expressing activated cells could be over-represented, though the groups showed no difference in activation or CD3 levels.

Each donor gave one peripheral blood draw, averaging about 120 mL, which was collected into heparinised tubes. A BD FACSAria II was used to sort naive, central memory, regulatory and stem cell-like memory CD4+ T cells with a panel that included CD45RO, CCR7, CD25, CD127, CD95 and CD27. A purity above 95% was achieved for all sorted populations. PBMCs were separated immediately by Lymphoprep density gradient centrifugation and were stained directly, without being cultured. So that batch effects would be minimized, each experiment stained and sorted samples in pairs, pairing one healthy donor with one patient. The entire isolated RNA was reverse transcribed using the High Capacity cDNA Reverse Transcription Kit, and thus expressed TCRB transcripts were sequenced. Deep immunoSEQ sequencing was applied to naive, central memory and regulatory T cell samples, giving an average of roughly 3.6 million total reads per sample. Sorted cells were lysed in RLT buffer and RNA was extracted with DNase-treated RNeasy Micro or Mini kits, depending on cell number. Each cell subset was processed separately to prevent cross-contamination, with patient and healthy donor samples processed together. Using the immunoSEQ multiplex PCR, TCRB sequences were amplified from cDNA into 87-bp fragments spanning the CDR3 region. Amplicons were sequenced on the Illumina HiSeq platform. In the authors' own workflow: PCR bias was corrected computationally using synthetic template baselines, and reads within Hamming distance 2 were collapsed, with unmergeable singletons discarded. Reads were aligned against IMGT to assign V, D and J genes, CDR3 length and insertions or deletions at six rearrangement sites. Within each subset, clonotype counts were normalized to sorted cell number, after which true diversity and Gini coefficients were computed with the tcR R package. Repertoire sharing was quantified using the overlap coefficient calculated on TCRB nucleotide sequences. Sourced from immuneACCESS, this table was stored by TCRdb with only in-frame sequences that have V and J called. A share of the clones is absent; for the studies checked, an unresolved V gene accounts for under half, and the remainder has no known explanation. That table is the source of V, J and clone size, and D and trimming were worked out from the DNA. This sample lists under 150,000 clones; 9% were detected once. 0.6% to 0.9% of the sample is in the top ten clones.

Including the terminal cysteine and phenylalanine, the CDR3 comprises 14 residues. Only the CDR3 region is kept as DNA, spanning 42 bases read in frame from base 1. Looking up the germline V gene yields CDR1 SNHLY and CDR2 FYNNEI. The junction shows trimming of 6 bases on V and 6 bases on J, plus 18 bases between the germline ends. In the case of this clone: Its antigen remains undetermined. Base qualities are not at hand, and no much larger clone is one base apart.

Sequenced material: central memory CD4+ T cells from blood. The receptor chain draws on TRBV2 and TRBJ2-7; D gene: possibly TRBD2, on 5 matching bases. The clonotype originates from a young man with type 1 diabetes. The CDR3 reads CASSSGEGGLEQYF. The nucleotide sequence is given as TGTGCCAGCAGCTCTGGAGAGGGCGGTCTCGAGCAGTACTTC.